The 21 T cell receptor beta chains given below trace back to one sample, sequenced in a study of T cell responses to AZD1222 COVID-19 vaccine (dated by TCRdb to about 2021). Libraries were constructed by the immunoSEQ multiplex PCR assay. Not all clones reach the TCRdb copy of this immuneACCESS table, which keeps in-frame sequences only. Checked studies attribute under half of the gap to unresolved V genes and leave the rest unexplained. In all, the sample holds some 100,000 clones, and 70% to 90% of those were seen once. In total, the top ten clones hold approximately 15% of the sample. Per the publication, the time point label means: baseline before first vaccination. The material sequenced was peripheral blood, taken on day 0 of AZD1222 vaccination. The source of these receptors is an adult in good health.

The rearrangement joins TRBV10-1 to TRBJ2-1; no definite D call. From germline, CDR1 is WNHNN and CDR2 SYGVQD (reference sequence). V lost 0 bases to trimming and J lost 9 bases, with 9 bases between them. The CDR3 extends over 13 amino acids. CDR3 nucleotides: TGCGCCAGCAGTGAGTCTCTAGACGGTGAGCAGTTCTTC. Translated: CASSESLDGEQFF.

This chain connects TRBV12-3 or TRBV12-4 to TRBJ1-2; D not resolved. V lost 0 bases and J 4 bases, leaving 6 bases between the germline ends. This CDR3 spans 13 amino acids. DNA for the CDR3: TGTGCCAGCAGTTTAGCGCTACCCTATGGCTACACCTTC. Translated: CASSLALPYGYTF.

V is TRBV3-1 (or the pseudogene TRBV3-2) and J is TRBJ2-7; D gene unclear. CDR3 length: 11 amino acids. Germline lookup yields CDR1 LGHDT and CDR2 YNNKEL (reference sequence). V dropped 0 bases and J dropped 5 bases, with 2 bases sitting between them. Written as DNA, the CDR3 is TGTGCCAGCAGCCAAGAGGACGAGCAGTACGTC. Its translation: CASSQEDEQYV.

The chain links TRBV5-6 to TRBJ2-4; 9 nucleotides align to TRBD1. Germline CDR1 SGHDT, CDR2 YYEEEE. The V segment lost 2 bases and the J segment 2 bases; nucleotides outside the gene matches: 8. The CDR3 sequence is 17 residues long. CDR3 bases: TGTGCCAGCAGCTTCCGACAGGGGGGCATTACCAAAAACATTCAGTACTTC. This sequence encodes CASSFRQGGITKNIQYF.

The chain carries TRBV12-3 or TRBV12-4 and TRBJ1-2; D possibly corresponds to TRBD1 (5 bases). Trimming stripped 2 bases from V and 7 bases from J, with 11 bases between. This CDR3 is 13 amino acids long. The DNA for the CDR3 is TGTGCCAGCAGTTTACCAGGGACCGGTGGCTACACCTTC. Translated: CASSLPGTGGYTF.

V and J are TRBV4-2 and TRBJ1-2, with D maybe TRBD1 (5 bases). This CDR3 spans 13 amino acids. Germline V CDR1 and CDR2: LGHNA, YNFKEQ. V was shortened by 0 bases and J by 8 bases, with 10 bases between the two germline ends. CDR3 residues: CASSQEGAGGYTF. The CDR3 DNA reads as TGTGCCAGCAGCCAAGAAGGGGCAGGAGGCTACACCTTC.

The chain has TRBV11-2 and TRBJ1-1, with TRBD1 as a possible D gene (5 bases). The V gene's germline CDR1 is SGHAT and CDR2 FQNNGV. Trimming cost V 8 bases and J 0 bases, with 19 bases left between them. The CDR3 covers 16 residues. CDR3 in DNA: TGTGCCAGCTCTCCGTGGGGGGGACCGATGAACACTGAAGCTTTCTTT. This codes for CASSPWGGPMNTEAFF. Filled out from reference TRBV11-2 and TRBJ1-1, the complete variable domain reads EAGVAQSPRYKIIEKRQSVAFWCNPISGHATLYWYQQILGQGPKLLIQFQNNGVVDDSQLPKDRFSAERLKGVDSTLKIQPAKLEDSAVYLCASSPWGGPMNTEAFFGQGTRLTVV.

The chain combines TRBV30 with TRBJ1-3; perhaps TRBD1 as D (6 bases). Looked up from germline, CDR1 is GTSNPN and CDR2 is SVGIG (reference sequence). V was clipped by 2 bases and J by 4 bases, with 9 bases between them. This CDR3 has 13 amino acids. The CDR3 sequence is CAWSQGTGNTIYF. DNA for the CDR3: TGTGCCTGGAGTCAGGGGACAGGAAACACCATATATTTT.

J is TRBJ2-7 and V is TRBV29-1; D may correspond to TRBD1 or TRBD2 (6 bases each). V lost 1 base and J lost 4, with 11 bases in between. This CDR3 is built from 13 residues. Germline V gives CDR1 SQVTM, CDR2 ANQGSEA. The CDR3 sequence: CSVEGRGIYEQYF. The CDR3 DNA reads TGCAGCGTTGAAGGGAGGGGGATATACGAGCAGTACTTC.

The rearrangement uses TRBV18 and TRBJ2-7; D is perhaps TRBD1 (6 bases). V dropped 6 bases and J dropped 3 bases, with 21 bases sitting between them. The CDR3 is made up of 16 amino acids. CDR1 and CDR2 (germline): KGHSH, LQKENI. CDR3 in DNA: TGTGCCAGCTCCCCTTCCGACAGGACAAGCCGCTACGAGCAGTACGTC. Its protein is CASSPSDRTSRYEQYV.

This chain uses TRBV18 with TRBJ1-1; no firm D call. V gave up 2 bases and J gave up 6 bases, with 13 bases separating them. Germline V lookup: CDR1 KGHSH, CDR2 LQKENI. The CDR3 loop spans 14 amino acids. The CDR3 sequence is CASSPSGGFPEAFF. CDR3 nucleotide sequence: TGTGCCAGCTCACCATCCGGAGGGTTCCCTGAAGCTTTCTTT.

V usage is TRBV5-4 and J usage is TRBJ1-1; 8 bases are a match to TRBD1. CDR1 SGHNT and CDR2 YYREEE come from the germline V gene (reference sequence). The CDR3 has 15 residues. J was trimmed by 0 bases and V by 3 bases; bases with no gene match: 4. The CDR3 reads CASSYRTGLNTEAFF. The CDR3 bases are TGTGCCAGCAGCTACCGGACAGGGCTGAACACTGAAGCTTTCTTT. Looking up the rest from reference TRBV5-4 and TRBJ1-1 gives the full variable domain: ETGVTQSPTHLIKTRGQQVTLRCSSQSGHNTVSWYQQALGQGPQFIFQYYREEENGRGNFPPRFSGLQFPNYSSELNVNALELDDSALYLCASSYRTGLNTEAFFGQGTRLTVV.

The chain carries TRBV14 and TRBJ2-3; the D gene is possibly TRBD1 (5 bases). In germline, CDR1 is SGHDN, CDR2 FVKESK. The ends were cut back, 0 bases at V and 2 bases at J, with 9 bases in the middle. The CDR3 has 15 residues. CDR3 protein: CASSQDRTHTDTQYF. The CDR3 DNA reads TGTGCCAGCAGCCAAGATCGGACACACACAGATACGCAGTATTTT.

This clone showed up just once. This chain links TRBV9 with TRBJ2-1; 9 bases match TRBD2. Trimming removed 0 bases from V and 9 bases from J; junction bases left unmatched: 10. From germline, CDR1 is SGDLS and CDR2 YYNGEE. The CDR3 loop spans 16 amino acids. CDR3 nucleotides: TGTGCCAGCAGCGTAGAACTAGCGGGCCCTACAATTGAGCAGTTCTTC. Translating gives CASSVELAGPTIEQFF.

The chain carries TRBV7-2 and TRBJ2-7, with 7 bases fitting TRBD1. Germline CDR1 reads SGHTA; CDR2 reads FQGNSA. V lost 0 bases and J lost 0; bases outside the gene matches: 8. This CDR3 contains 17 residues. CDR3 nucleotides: TGTGCCAGCAGCTTAGCGCAGGGGGACCGAAGCTCCTACGAGCAGTACTTC. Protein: CASSLAQGDRSSYEQYF.

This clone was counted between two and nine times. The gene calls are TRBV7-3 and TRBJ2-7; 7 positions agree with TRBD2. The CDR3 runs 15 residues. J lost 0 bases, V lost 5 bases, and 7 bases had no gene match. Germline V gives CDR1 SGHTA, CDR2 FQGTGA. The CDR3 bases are TGTGCCAGCAGCCCGGGGGGTAAGAGCTCCTACGAGCAGTACTTC. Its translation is CASSPGGKSSYEQYF.

The CDR3 is CASSLGQGSYEQYF. The CDR3 DNA reads as TGCGCCAGCAGCTTAGGACAGGGGTCCTACGAGCAGTACTTC. The genes are TRBV5-1 and TRBJ2-7, with TRBD1 matching over 9 bases. Germline V gene lookup returns CDR1 SGHRS and CDR2 YFSETQ. There are 14 residues in the CDR3. The ends lost 2 bases at V and 1 base at J; junction bases unmatched: 1.

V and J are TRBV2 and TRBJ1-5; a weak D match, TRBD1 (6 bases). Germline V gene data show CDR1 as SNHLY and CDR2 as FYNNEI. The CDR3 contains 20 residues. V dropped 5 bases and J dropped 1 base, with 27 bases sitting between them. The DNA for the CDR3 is TGTGCCAGCAGTTCCAAGAAGGGGGACCTGGAGGGTTGGAGCAATCAGCCCCAGCATTTT. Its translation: CASSSKKGDLEGWSNQPQHF. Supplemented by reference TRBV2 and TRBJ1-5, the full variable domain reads EPEVTQTPSHQVTQMGQEVILRCVPISNHLYFYWYRQILGQKVEFLVSFYNNEISEKSEIFDDQFSVERPDGSNFTLKIRSTKLEDSAMYFCASSSKKGDLEGWSNQPQHFGDGTRLSIL.

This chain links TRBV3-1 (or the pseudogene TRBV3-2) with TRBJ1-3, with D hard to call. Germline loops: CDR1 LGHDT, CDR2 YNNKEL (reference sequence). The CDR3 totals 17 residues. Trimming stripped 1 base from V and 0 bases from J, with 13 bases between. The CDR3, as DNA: TGTGCCAGCAGCCAAGGGGCAGGAGTCCACTCTGGAAACACCATATATTTT. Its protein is CASSQGAGVHSGNTIYF.

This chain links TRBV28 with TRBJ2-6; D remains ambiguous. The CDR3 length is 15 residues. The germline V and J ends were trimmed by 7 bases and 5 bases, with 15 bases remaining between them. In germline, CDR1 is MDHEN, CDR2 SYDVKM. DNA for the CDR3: TGTGCCAGCACTCCCGGGCCCCTGAGGGCCAACGTCCTGACTTTC. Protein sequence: CASTPGPLRANVLTF. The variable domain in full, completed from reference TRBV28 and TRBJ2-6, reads DVKVTQSSRYLVKRTGEKVFLECVQDMDHENMFWYRQDPGLGLRLIYFSYDVKMKEKGDIPEGYSVSREKKERFSLILESASTNQTSMYLCASTPGPLRANVLTFGAGSRLTVL.

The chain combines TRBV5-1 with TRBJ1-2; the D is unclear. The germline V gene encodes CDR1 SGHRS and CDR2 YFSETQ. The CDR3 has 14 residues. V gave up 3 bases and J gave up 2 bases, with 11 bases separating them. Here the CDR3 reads CASSSRGPNYGYTF. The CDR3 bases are TGCGCCAGCAGCTCCCGGGGTCCGAACTATGGCTACACCTTC. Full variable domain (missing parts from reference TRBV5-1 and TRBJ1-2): KAGVTQTPRYLIKTRGQQVTLSCSPISGHRSVSWYQQTPGQGLQFLFEYFSETQRNKGNFPGRFSGRQFSNSRSEMNVSTLELGDSALYLCASSSRGPNYGYTFGSGTRLTVV.